This T cell receptor beta chain was retrieved from a study of blood T cell repertoires in COVID-19. Study-wide background: COVID-19 samples from acute and convalescent phases originated in the United States, Italy and Spain.

With 2 bases removed from V and 7 bases from J, the gap between germline ends came to 17 bases. Germline-derived CDR1 and CDR2 are MNHEY and SVGAGI. The CDR3 runs 16 residues. Libraries were prepared by immunoSEQ multiplex PCR; TCRdb keeps only in-frame clonotypes and omits some of them. The sample has around 95,000 clones, 87% seen once; the top ten hold 7% to 9%. Sequencing was done on a sample of peripheral blood. This receptor was taken from a man aged 30-40 years in a cohort sampled during active COVID-19. The chain has TRBV6-5 and TRBJ1-4, with D hard to call. CDR3 nucleotide sequence: TGTGCCAGCAGTTACACCGCAGAACCTTCATCTGAAAAACTGTTTTTT. It codes for CASSYTAEPSSEKLFF.